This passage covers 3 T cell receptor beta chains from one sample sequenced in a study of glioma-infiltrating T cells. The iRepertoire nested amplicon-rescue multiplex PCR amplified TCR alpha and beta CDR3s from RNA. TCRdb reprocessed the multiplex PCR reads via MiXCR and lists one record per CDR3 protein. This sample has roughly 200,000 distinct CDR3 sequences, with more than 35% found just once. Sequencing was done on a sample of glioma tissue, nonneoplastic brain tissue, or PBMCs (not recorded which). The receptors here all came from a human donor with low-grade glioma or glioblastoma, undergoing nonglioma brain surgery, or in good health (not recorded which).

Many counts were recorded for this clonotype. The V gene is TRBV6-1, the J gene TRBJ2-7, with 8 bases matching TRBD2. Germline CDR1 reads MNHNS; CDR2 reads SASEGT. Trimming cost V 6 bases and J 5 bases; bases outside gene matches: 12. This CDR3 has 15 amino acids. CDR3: CASRRGLEVTHEQYF. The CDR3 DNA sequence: TGTGCCAGCAGAAGGGGACTAGAAGTCACACACGAGCAGTACTTC.

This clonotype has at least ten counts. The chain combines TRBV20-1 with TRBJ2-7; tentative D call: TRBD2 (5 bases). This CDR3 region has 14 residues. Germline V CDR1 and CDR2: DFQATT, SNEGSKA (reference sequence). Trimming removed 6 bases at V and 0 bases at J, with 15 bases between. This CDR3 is CSARQSGTSYEQYF. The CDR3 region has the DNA TGCAGTGCAAGACAAAGCGGTACCTCCTACGAGCAGTACTTC.

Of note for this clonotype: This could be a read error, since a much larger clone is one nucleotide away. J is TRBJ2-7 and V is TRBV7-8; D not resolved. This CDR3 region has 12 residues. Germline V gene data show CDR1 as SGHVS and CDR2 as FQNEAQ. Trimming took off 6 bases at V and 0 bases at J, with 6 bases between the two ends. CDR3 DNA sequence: TGTGCCAGCAGTTACAACTCCTACGAGCAGTACTTC. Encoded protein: CASSYNSYEQYF.